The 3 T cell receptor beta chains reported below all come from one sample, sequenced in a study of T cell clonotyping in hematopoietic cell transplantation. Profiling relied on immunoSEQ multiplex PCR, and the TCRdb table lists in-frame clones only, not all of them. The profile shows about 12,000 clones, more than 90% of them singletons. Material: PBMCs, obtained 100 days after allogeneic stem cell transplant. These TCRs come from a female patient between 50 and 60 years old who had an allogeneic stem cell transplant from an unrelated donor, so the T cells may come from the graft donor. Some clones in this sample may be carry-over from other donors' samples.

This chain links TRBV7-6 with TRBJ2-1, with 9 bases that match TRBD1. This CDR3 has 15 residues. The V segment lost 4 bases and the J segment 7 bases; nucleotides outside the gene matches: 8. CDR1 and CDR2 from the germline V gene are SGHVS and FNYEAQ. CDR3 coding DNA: TGTGCCAGCAGCTCTCCCTGGACAGGGGAGAATGAGCAGTTCTTC. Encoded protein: CASSSPWTGENEQFF.

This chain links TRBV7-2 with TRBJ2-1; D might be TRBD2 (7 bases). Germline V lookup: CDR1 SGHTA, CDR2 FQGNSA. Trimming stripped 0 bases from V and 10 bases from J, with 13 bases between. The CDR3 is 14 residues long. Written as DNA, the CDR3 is TGTGCCAGCAGCTTAGCGGGGGGGCCATCCGAGCAGTTCTTC. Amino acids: CASSLAGGPSEQFF. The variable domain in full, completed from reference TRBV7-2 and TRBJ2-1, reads GAGVSQSPSNKVTEKGKDVELRCDPISGHTALYWYRQSLGQGLEFLIYFQGNSAPDKSGLPSDRFSAERTGGSVSTLTIQRTQQEDSAVYLCASSLAGGPSEQFFGPGTRLTVL.

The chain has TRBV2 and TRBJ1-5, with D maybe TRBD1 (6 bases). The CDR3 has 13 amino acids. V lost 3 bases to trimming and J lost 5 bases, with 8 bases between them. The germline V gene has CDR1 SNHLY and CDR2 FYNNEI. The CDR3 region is CASSDYRDQPQHF. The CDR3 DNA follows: TGTGCCAGCAGTGACTACAGGGATCAGCCCCAGCATTTT. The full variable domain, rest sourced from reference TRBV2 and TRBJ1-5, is EPEVTQTPSHQVTQMGQEVILRCVPISNHLYFYWYRQILGQKVEFLVSFYNNEISEKSEIFDDQFSVERPDGSNFTLKIRSTKLEDSAMYFCASSDYRDQPQHFGDGTRLSIL.